These 31 T cell receptor beta chains were all obtained from the same sample, sequenced in a study of shared clonotypes between healthy human individuals. Data came from immunoSEQ multiplex PCR; TCRdb stores just in-frame clones and leaves some out. In the table there are some 1,600,000 clones, 95% to 99% of which are singletons. Sequenced input: naive CD4+ T cells sorted from blood. Specified subset: CD45RA+ positively selected. Every receptor here comes from a man aged 25 to 40 in good health.

The chain links TRBV9 to TRBJ1-1; D uncertain. CDR3 length equals 16 residues. V lost 4 bases to trimming and J lost 4 bases, with 20 bases between them. Germline V gene sequence: CDR1 SGDLS, CDR2 YYNGEE. CDR3 bases: TGTGCCAGCAGCCCCAGCATGTCAAGGATGGGCACTGAAGCTTTCTTT. It translates to CASSPSMSRMGTEAFF.

CDR3 sequence reads: CASSVGQVNEKLFF. The CDR3 nucleotides read TGTGCCAGCAGTGTGGGACAGGTTAATGAAAAACTGTTTTTT. The genes are TRBV6-1 and TRBJ1-4, with 8 bases matching TRBD1. Unmatched junction bases numbered 2, after V lost 4 bases and J lost 4 bases. CDR1 is MNHNS and CDR2 is SASEGT in the germline V gene. This CDR3 region has 14 residues.

This sequence joins TRBV5-1 and TRBJ2-5, with TRBD2 matching 11 bases. This CDR3 spans 15 amino acids. The germline V gene encodes CDR1 SGHRS and CDR2 YFSETQ. The J segment lost 3 bases and the V segment lost 0 bases, leaving 1 base of the junction unmatched. The DNA of the CDR3 is TGCGCCAGCAGCTTGGTGGGACTAGCGGAAGAGACCCAGTACTTC. Translated: CASSLVGLAEETQYF.

J is TRBJ2-7 and V is TRBV7-8; possible D gene TRBD1, 6 bases. This CDR3 region has 16 residues. Germline-derived CDR1 and CDR2 are SGHVS and FQNEAQ. The germline V and J ends were trimmed by 4 bases and 3 bases, with 19 bases remaining between them. CDR3: CASSYGAQGNVYEQYF. CDR3 coding DNA: TGTGCCAGCAGCTACGGGGCGCAGGGGAATGTCTACGAGCAGTACTTC.

The chain has TRBV7-9 and TRBJ1-1, with TRBD1 identical over 7 bases. CDR1 is SEHNR and CDR2 is FQNEAQ in the germline V gene (reference sequence). The CDR3 runs 18 residues. V lost 4 bases and J lost 1; bases outside the gene matches: 15. CDR3 in amino acids: CASSSRAQGGSRNTEAFF. The CDR3 bases are TGTGCCAGCAGCTCACGGGCCCAGGGGGGCTCGAGGAACACTGAAGCTTTCTTT.

This clone has just one count. CDR3 region: CASSLTISGVSTDTQYF. The CDR3 DNA follows: TGTGCCAGCAGCTTAACGATTAGCGGGGTTAGCACAGATACGCAGTATTTT. The chain has TRBV7-8 and TRBJ2-3; the match to TRBD2 covers 8 bases. The length of the CDR3 is 17 residues. The V gene end was trimmed by 2 bases and the J gene end by 0 bases; junction bases not matched to a gene: 7. The V gene's germline CDR1 is SGHVS and CDR2 FQNEAQ.

V gene TRBV9 combines with J gene TRBJ2-7, with unresolved D. The ends were cut back, 0 bases at V and 3 bases at J, with 16 bases in the middle. CDR3 size: 16 residues. CDR1 is SGDLS and CDR2 is YYNGEE in the germline V gene. CDR3 sequence (DNA): TGTGCCAGCAGCGTAGCTCCCCGCAGCCAATACTACGAGCAGTACTTC. Its protein is CASSVAPRSQYYEQYF.

The chain is built from TRBV27 and TRBJ2-6; D unclear. This CDR3 has 15 amino acids. In germline, CDR1 is MNHEY, CDR2 SMNVEV (reference sequence). The V gene lost 6 bases and the J gene lost 0 bases, with 9 bases spanning the gap. The CDR3 sequence is CASRPLRSGANVLTF. The CDR3 DNA follows: TGTGCCAGCAGGCCCCTCCGCTCTGGGGCCAACGTCCTGACTTTC. Looking up the rest from reference TRBV27 and TRBJ2-6 gives the full variable domain: EAQVTQNPRYLITVTGKKLTVTCSQNMNHEYMSWYRQDPGLGLRQIYYSMNVEVTDKGDVPEGYKVSRKEKRNFPLILESPSPNQTSLYFCASRPLRSGANVLTFGAGSRLTVL.

The chain uses TRBV29-1 and TRBJ2-2; D gene uncertain. With 3 bases removed from V and 5 bases from J, the gap between germline ends came to 10 bases. Germline V CDR1 and CDR2: SQVTM, ANQGSEA. This CDR3 is built from 13 residues. CDR3 region: CSVEDSRTGELFF. In DNA form, the CDR3 reads TGCAGCGTTGAGGATAGTCGAACCGGGGAGCTGTTTTTT.

This chain links TRBV7-6 with TRBJ2-7, with TRBD2 identical over 7 bases. The CDR3 is 13 amino acids. The J segment lost 3 bases and the V segment lost 5 bases, leaving 4 bases of the junction unmatched. Germline V gives CDR1 SGHVS, CDR2 FNYEAQ. This CDR3 is CASSASGNYEQYF. In DNA form, the CDR3 reads TGTGCCAGCAGCGCTAGCGGAAACTACGAGCAGTACTTC.

The V gene is TRBV7-9, the J gene TRBJ1-1; the match to TRBD1 covers 7 bases. Germline V gene data show CDR1 as SEHNR and CDR2 as FQNEAQ (reference sequence). This CDR3 spans 13 amino acids. V lost 4 bases to trimming and J lost 8 bases; unmatched junction nucleotides: 7. As DNA, the CDR3 is TGTGCCAGCAGCTCCCGGGACAGAGACGAAGCTTTCTTT. It is translated as CASSSRDRDEAFF.

The chain recombines TRBV6-4 with TRBJ2-7; D is tentatively TRBD1 or TRBD2 (5 bases each). CDR1 and CDR2 from the germline V gene are MRHNA and SNTAGT. The CDR3 runs 14 residues. V gave up 9 bases and J gave up 4 bases, with 19 bases separating them. The CDR3 nucleotides read TGTGCCAGGGAGAGGGGCATCATTCAGTACGAGCAGTACTTC. Protein: CARERGIIQYEQYF.

V is TRBV7-2 and J is TRBJ1-2; 11 nucleotides agree with TRBD1. CDR1 SGHTA and CDR2 FQGNSA come from the germline V gene. V trimming: 2 bases; J trimming: 4 bases; junction bases outside the gene matches: 3. CDR3 size: 15 residues. The CDR3 DNA is TGTGCCAGCAGCTTAAGGACAGGGGGCTTCTATGGCTACACCTTC. Its translation: CASSLRTGGFYGYTF. The whole variable domain, remainder taken from reference TRBV7-2 and TRBJ1-2, is GAGVSQSPSNKVTEKGKDVELRCDPISGHTALYWYRQSLGQGLEFLIYFQGNSAPDKSGLPSDRFSAERTGGSVSTLTIQRTQQEDSAVYLCASSLRTGGFYGYTFGSGTRLTVV.

This chain uses TRBV18 with TRBJ2-3, with D possibly matching TRBD1 (5 bases). The CDR3 runs 14 residues. V was shortened by 1 base and J by 6 bases, with 11 bases between the two germline ends. Germline V gives CDR1 KGHSH, CDR2 LQKENI. The CDR3 DNA reads as TGTGCCAGCTCACCACAACAGGTTGCGGATACGCAGTATTTT. It yields the protein CASSPQQVADTQYF.

The chain couples TRBV29-1 to TRBJ2-5; D may be TRBD1 or TRBD2 (5 bases each). The CDR3 is made up of 13 amino acids. Trimming stripped 4 bases from V and 5 bases from J, with 14 bases between. Germline V gene lookup returns CDR1 SQVTM and CDR2 ANQGSEA. This chain's CDR3 is CSVAGREYETQYF. In DNA, the CDR3 is TGCAGCGTTGCGGGCAGGGAGTACGAGACCCAGTACTTC. Variable domain in full (rest from reference TRBV29-1 and TRBJ2-5): SAVISQKPSRDICQRGTSLTIQCQVDSQVTMMFWYRQQPGQSLTLIATANQGSEATYESGFVIDKFPISRPNLTFSTLTVSNMSPEDSSIYLCSVAGREYETQYFGPGTRLLVL.

This chain joins TRBV9 and TRBJ2-3, with 7 bases fitting TRBD2. The CDR3 length is 15 residues. Germline CDR1 and CDR2: SGDLS and YYNGEE. Germline trimming cut 1 base from V and 2 bases from J; bases unmatched to any gene: 4. CDR3 in DNA: TGTGCCAGCAGCGTATTTAGCGGGCTCACAGATACGCAGTATTTT. It yields the protein CASSVFSGLTDTQYF.

Comment on this clone: This same CDR3 is encoded by further DNA sequences in the sample. The chain uses TRBV15 and TRBJ2-3, with D hard to call. Trimming removed 3 bases from V and 0 bases from J, with 4 bases in between. CDR1 is LNHNV, CDR2 YYDKDF, per germline (reference sequence). The CDR3 sequence is 13 residues long. The CDR3 coding sequence is TGTGCCACCAGCAGGGACAGCACAGATACGCAGTATTTT. Protein sequence: CATSRDSTDTQYF.

The chain employs TRBV5-4 and TRBJ2-5, with 9 positions matching TRBD1. Germline CDR1 and CDR2: SGHNT and YYREEE (reference sequence). CDR3 size: 14 residues. V trimming: 4 bases; J trimming: 2 bases; junction bases outside the gene matches: 3. The CDR3 here is CASSKGTGQETQYF. The CDR3 DNA is TGTGCCAGCAGCAAAGGGACAGGGCAAGAGACCCAGTACTTC.

Regarding this clone: This same CDR3 is encoded by further DNA sequences in the sample. J is TRBJ2-3 and V is TRBV5-1; D gene unclear. Deletions cut 0 bases from V and 8 bases from J, with 10 bases between. The CDR3 consists of 13 residues. Germline V lookup: CDR1 SGHRS, CDR2 YFSETQ. In DNA, the CDR3 is TGCGCCAGCAGCTTGGGCCCCGGTGGTACGCAGTATTTT. Translating gives CASSLGPGGTQYF.

The chain has TRBV2 and TRBJ2-1, with 8 bases identical to TRBD2. The V segment lost 4 bases and the J segment 7 bases; nucleotides outside the gene matches: 6. Per the germline V gene, CDR1 is SNHLY and CDR2 is FYNNEI. The CDR3 runs to 14 residues. The CDR3 sequence: CASSAGTSLNEQFF. The CDR3 DNA follows: TGTGCCAGCAGTGCCGGGACTAGTTTGAATGAGCAGTTCTTC.

This chain joins TRBV5-1 and TRBJ2-3; 7 positions agree with TRBD2. CDR3 length: 16 amino acids. CDR1 and CDR2 from the germline V gene are SGHRS and YFSETQ. The trim removed 5 bases at V and 1 base at J, leaving 10 bases unmatched. The CDR3 sequence is CASSYTGTTGTDTQYF. As DNA, the CDR3 is TGCGCCAGCAGTTATACCGGGACTACAGGCACAGATACGCAGTATTTT.

This clone appeared a single time. In nucleotides, the CDR3 is TGTGCCATCAGTCCCTCCGACACGGCAACCTACGAGCAGTACTTC. This sequence encodes CAISPSDTATYEQYF. The V gene is TRBV10-3, the J gene TRBJ2-7; D gene uncertain. V was pared by 5 bases and J by 2 bases, with 16 bases between. The germline V gene encodes CDR1 ENHRY and CDR2 SYGVKD. CDR3 length equals 15 residues.

CDR3 DNA sequence: TGTGCCAGCAGCGTTCGGGGGATCACCGGGGAGCTGTTTTTT. This translates into CASSVRGITGELFF. The chain joins TRBV9 to TRBJ2-2; D is possibly TRBD2 (6 bases). This CDR3 comprises 14 residues. V lost 2 bases, J lost 4 bases, and 9 bases lay in between. Germline-derived CDR1 and CDR2 are SGDLS and YYNGEE.

The chain carries TRBV30 and TRBJ2-2; 11 nucleotides agree with TRBD2. After removal of 0 bases from V and 5 bases from J, the junction contained 2 bases not matched to a gene. Looked up from germline, CDR1 is GTSNPN and CDR2 is SVGIG (reference sequence). This CDR3 has 15 residues. The CDR3 loop reads CAWSVRTSGTGELFF. CDR3 coding DNA: TGTGCCTGGAGTGTACGGACTAGCGGGACCGGGGAGCTGTTTTTT.

The chain carries TRBV7-9 and TRBJ1-5; 7 nucleotides line up with TRBD1. Trimming took 5 bases from V and 9 from J; bases not matched to a gene: 13. The length of the CDR3 is 15 residues. The germline V gene encodes CDR1 SEHNR and CDR2 FQNEAQ (reference sequence). CDR3 in amino acids: CASSLGGSEVRPQHF. The DNA of the CDR3 is TGTGCCAGCAGCCTAGGGGGCTCCGAGGTTCGGCCCCAGCATTTT.

J is TRBJ1-5 and V is TRBV5-4; the D is unclear. Germline CDR1 reads SGHNT; CDR2 reads YYREEE (reference sequence). With 2 bases removed from V and 5 bases from J, the gap between germline ends came to 5 bases. The CDR3 has 12 amino acids. DNA for the CDR3: TGTGCCAGCAGCTTATTCGATCAGCCCCAGCATTTT. Encoded protein: CASSLFDQPQHF.

The chain carries TRBV5-8 and TRBJ1-2; a possible D gene is TRBD1 (5 bases). Trimming shortened V by 1 base and J by 13 bases, and 14 bases separated the two germline ends. Germline CDR1 is SGHTS and CDR2 is YDEGEE. The CDR3 has 12 residues. CDR3 in amino acids: CASSLYGGALTF. The CDR3 coding sequence is TGTGCCAGCAGCTTGTACGGGGGTGCTCTCACCTTC. Full variable domain (remainder filled in from reference TRBV5-8 and TRBJ1-2): EAGVTQSPTHLIKTRGQQATLRCSPISGHTSVYWYQQALGLGLQFLLWYDEGEERNRGNFPPRFSGRQFPNYSSELNVNALELEDSALYLCASSLYGGALTFGSGTRLTVV.

The chain links TRBV4-1 to TRBJ1-1; TRBD1 aligns across 8 bases. Germline V gene sequence: CDR1 MGHRA, CDR2 YSYEKL. The ends lost 5 bases at V and 0 bases at J; junction bases unmatched: 8. The CDR3 is made up of 16 amino acids. CDR3 sequence: CASSGHRGAMNTEAFF. CDR3 nucleotide sequence: TGCGCCAGCAGCGGGCACAGGGGGGCCATGAACACTGAAGCTTTCTTT.

The chain joins TRBV11-2 to TRBJ2-2, with 8 positions matching TRBD2. V lost 7 bases to trimming and J lost 3 bases; unmatched junction nucleotides: 13. In germline, CDR1 is SGHAT, CDR2 FQNNGV. The CDR3 has 17 amino acids. CDR3 in amino acids: CASTDYGLAGYTGELFF. In DNA, the CDR3 is TGTGCCAGCACGGATTATGGGCTAGCGGGCTACACCGGGGAGCTGTTTTTT.

The rearrangement links TRBV5-4 to TRBJ2-1, with a tentative D call TRBD2 (5 bases). CDR3 size: 12 residues. CDR1 is SGHNT, CDR2 YYREEE, per germline (reference sequence). V gave up 3 bases and J gave up 13 bases, with 14 bases separating them. CDR3 in amino acids: CASSSSSPLQFF. In nucleotides, the CDR3 is TGTGCCAGCAGCTCGTCTAGCCCCCTCCAGTTCTTC.

This clone was detected once. The rearrangement uses TRBV4-2 and TRBJ2-1; 10 bases fit TRBD2. The germline V gene encodes CDR1 LGHNA and CDR2 YNFKEQ. The trim removed 1 base at V and 5 bases at J, leaving 5 bases unmatched. This CDR3 region has 16 residues. CDR3 amino acids: CASSQAQREGDNEQFF. CDR3 DNA sequence: TGTGCCAGCAGCCAAGCCCAGCGGGAGGGAGACAATGAGCAGTTCTTC.